This T cell receptor (beta chain) is from a study of T cells after yellow fever vaccination. TCRdb called the 5' RACE reads again in MiXCR, with one record for every CDR3 protein. The sample holds around 310,000 distinct CDR3 sequences, about 9.5% seen once. Sequencing was performed on PBMCs, taken on the day of the first yellow fever vaccination. This clonotype was obtained from a man aged 18 to 30 who received the YFV17D yellow fever vaccine.

This chain's CDR3 is CASREPTSGSNEQFF. The CDR3 nucleotides are TGTGCCAGCAGGGAGCCGACTAGCGGGTCCAATGAGCAGTTCTTC. The chain recombines TRBV27 with TRBJ2-1; TRBD2 agrees at 10 bases. V was clipped by 6 bases and J by 6 bases; unmatched bases: 8. Per the germline V gene, CDR1 is MNHEY and CDR2 is SMNVEV (reference sequence). This CDR3 has 15 residues.